A single sample is the source of the 26 T cell receptor beta chains below, sequenced in a study of Graves' ophthalmopathy and Graves' hyperthyroidism. RNA transcripts yielded amplified TCR beta CDR3 regions. First-round RT-PCR with HTBI primers preceded a second-round multiplex PCR. One entry per CDR3 protein, called by TCRdb with MiXCR from the multiplex PCR reads. The table shows 600,000 to 650,000 distinct CDR3 sequences, with approximately 21% occurring only once. The sample was peripheral blood. The receptors were gathered from a woman between 18 and 29 years old with stable Graves' hyperthyroidism. Some clones in this sample may be carry-over from other donors' samples.

The sample holds many counts of this clonotype. The chain has TRBV12-3 or TRBV12-4 and TRBJ1-3, with D perhaps matching TRBD1 (6 bases). V lost 5 bases and J lost 4, with 15 bases in between. CDR3 length equals 15 residues. CDR3 DNA: TGTGCCAGCAGTCCTCGACAGGTATCAGGAAACACCATATATTTT. Its translation is CASSPRQVSGNTIYF.

This clonotype was recorded at least ten times. This rearrangement joins TRBV7-9 to TRBJ2-5; 14 nucleotides line up with TRBD2. The CDR3 spans 18 residues. V lost 5 bases to trimming and J lost 4 bases; unmatched junction nucleotides: 12. Germline assignment: CDR1 SEHNR and CDR2 FQNEAQ (reference sequence). The CDR3 nucleotides read TGTGCCAGCAGCGGCCGGGGACTAGCGGGAGTGGGGAGAGAGACCCAGTACTTC. It encodes CASSGRGLAGVGRETQYF. The complete variable domain, with remaining parts taken from reference TRBV7-9 and TRBJ2-5, reads DTGVSQNPRHKITKRGQNVTFRCDPISEHNRLYWYRQTLGQGPEFLTYFQNEAQLEKSRLLSDRFSAERPKGSFSTLEIQRTEQGDSAMYLCASSGRGLAGVGRETQYFGPGTRLLVL.

The chain couples TRBV4-2 to TRBJ2-7; D might be TRBD1 (7 bases). The CDR3 loop spans 16 amino acids. Germline loops: CDR1 LGHNA, CDR2 YNFKEQ. CDR3 region: CASSQVQGGKGDEQDV. As DNA, the CDR3 is TGTGCCAGCAGCCAAGTTCAGGGGGGAAAAGGGGACGAGCAGGACGTC.

This clonotype was seen at least ten times. The CDR3 sequence: CASSFYGVGIEGELFF. DNA of the CDR3: TGTGCCAGCAGTTTTTATGGAGTTGGAATCGAGGGGGAGCTGTTTTTT. The rearrangement uses TRBV27 and TRBJ2-2; D gene ambiguous. The germline CDR1 and CDR2 sequences are MNHEY and SMNVEV (reference sequence). The CDR3 sequence is 16 residues long. The V gene lost 3 bases and the J gene lost 8 bases, with 19 bases spanning the gap.

In this sample, this clonotype turned up many times. The chain couples TRBV7-6 to TRBJ2-7; D perhaps matches TRBD1 (6 bases). The CDR3 covers 16 residues. V lost 4 bases to trimming and J lost 2 bases, with 18 bases between them. Germline CDR1 is SGHVS and CDR2 is FNYEAQ. This chain's CDR3 is CASSSEQIWGPYEQYF. For the CDR3, the DNA is TGTGCCAGCAGCTCAGAACAAATTTGGGGGCCCTACGAGCAGTACTTC.

Many counts were recorded for this clonotype. This rearrangement joins TRBV14 to TRBJ1-3; D call uncertain. V was cut by 5 bases and J by 0 bases, with 14 bases left in between. CDR1 is SGHDN, CDR2 FVKESK, per germline. There are 16 residues in the CDR3. In DNA form, the CDR3 reads TGTGCCAGCAGCTTACTCCGGCGGACCTCTGGAAACACCATATATTTT. Its translation: CASSLLRRTSGNTIYF.

This clonotype was observed many times. This sequence joins TRBV29-1 and TRBJ1-2; D remains unclear. The CDR3 has 13 residues. Trimming removed 0 bases from V and 8 bases from J, with 13 bases in between. Germline V CDR1 and CDR2: SQVTM, ANQGSEA. The CDR3 reads CSVEDPTEAGYTF. In nucleotides, the CDR3 is TGCAGCGTTGAAGATCCAACGGAAGCCGGCTACACCTTC.

This clonotype was observed a handful of times. V gene TRBV2 combines with J gene TRBJ2-2; no reliable D call. V gave up 6 bases and J gave up 2 bases, with 13 bases separating them. CDR3 length: 15 residues. From germline, CDR1 is SNHLY and CDR2 FYNNEI. The DNA of the CDR3 is TGTGCCAGCAGCACTACTATACTAAACACCGGGGAGCTGTTTTTT. Protein: CASSTTILNTGELFF.

This chain connects TRBV15 to TRBJ2-6; tentative D call: TRBD2 (5 bases). The CDR3 consists of 19 residues. The germline V gene encodes CDR1 LNHNV and CDR2 YYDKDF (reference sequence). V dropped 0 bases and J dropped 0 bases, with 15 bases sitting between them. The CDR3 loop is CATSREEGTSISGANVLTF. CDR3 sequence (DNA): TGTGCCACCAGCAGAGAAGAGGGCACCAGTATCTCTGGGGCCAACGTCCTGACTTTC.

J is TRBJ2-7 and V is TRBV4-1; 9 bases line up with TRBD1. The CDR3 has 15 residues. J was trimmed by 0 bases and V by 3 bases; bases with no gene match: 3. CDR1 is MGHRA and CDR2 is YSYEKL in the germline V gene. The CDR3 nucleotides are TGCGCCAGCAGCCACGGACAGGGGCCCTCCTACGAGCAGTACTTC. Translation: CASSHGQGPSYEQYF.

This clonotype was counted a single time. No conserved phenylalanine or tryptophan ends this CDR3, so it is likely a read error. No DNA is shown, since the ends of the CDR3 on it are uncertain; the CDR3 is the one TCRdb lists. The V gene is TRBV11-2, the J gene TRBJ1-1; the D call of TRBD1 is as the table states it, not checked on the DNA. Germline loops: CDR1 SGHAT, CDR2 FQNNGV. The CDR3 spans 16 residues, counting both ends. The chain's CDR3 is CASSLDLGGWGTEACY.

In this sample, this clonotype turned up a few times. The CDR3, as DNA: TGTGCCAGCAGTTTCTCCCGAGCCTACGAGCAGTACTTC. Protein product: CASSFSRAYEQYF. The V and J genes are TRBV28 and TRBJ2-7; D unclear. V lost 3 bases, J lost 2 bases, and 8 bases lay in between. From germline, CDR1 is MDHEN and CDR2 SYDVKM. The CDR3 sequence is 13 residues long.

Many counts were recorded for this clonotype. The junction departs from germline at one end; a sequencing error may be responsible. The chain uses TRBV20-1 and TRBJ1-1, with TRBD1 matching over 10 bases. CDR1 and CDR2 from the germline V gene are DFQATT and SNEGSKA (reference sequence). The CDR3 loop spans 15 amino acids. Written as DNA, the CDR3 is TGCAGCGCTACGGAGACAGGGGGCGCGAACACTGAAGCTTTCTTT. This gives the protein CSATETGGANTEAFF.

This clonotype was detected many times. This chain joins TRBV7-3 and TRBJ2-1; D possibly corresponds to TRBD1 (6 bases). Germline V gene sequence: CDR1 SGHTA, CDR2 FQGTGA. Trimming removed 2 bases from V and 6 bases from J, with 17 bases in between. The CDR3 extends over 16 amino acids. In DNA, the CDR3 is TGTGCCAGCAGCTTATCCCCAGACAGGTTTAGCAATGAGCAGTTCTTC. This gives the protein CASSLSPDRFSNEQFF.

This clonotype was seen ten or more times. The V and J genes are TRBV6-1 and TRBJ1-1; perhaps TRBD1 as D (6 bases). CDR3 length: 12 residues. CDR1 MNHNS and CDR2 SASEGT come from the germline V gene. V lost 6 bases, J lost 8 bases, and 13 bases lay in between. The CDR3 protein is CASRRGHFEAFF. CDR3 DNA: TGTGCCAGCAGGCGGGGGCATTTCGAAGCTTTCTTT.

The chain uses TRBV18 and TRBJ2-2; D is uncertain. The germline V gene has CDR1 KGHSH and CDR2 LQKENI. The CDR3 contains 15 residues. V was trimmed by 5 bases and J by 3 bases, leaving 13 bases between them. CDR3 DNA sequence: TGTGCCAGCTCATTAAGGTCAGAAGACACCGGGGAGCTGTTTTTT. Amino acid sequence: CASSLRSEDTGELFF.

This clonotype has at least ten counts. V gene TRBV25-1 combines with J gene TRBJ1-2; D remains ambiguous. Germline V lookup: CDR1 MGHDK, CDR2 SYGVNS. CDR3 length: 12 residues. V dropped 2 bases and J dropped 4 bases, with 5 bases sitting between them. CDR3 residues: CASSERVYGYTF. The CDR3 DNA sequence: TGTGCCAGCAGTGAACGGGTCTATGGCTACACCTTC.

The table lists this clonotype with many counts. The chain uses TRBV7-9 and TRBJ1-2, with 7 nucleotides matching TRBD1. Trimming cost V 5 bases and J 7 bases; bases outside gene matches: 10. The length of the CDR3 is 14 residues. The germline CDR1 and CDR2 sequences are SEHNR and FQNEAQ (reference sequence). The CDR3 reads CASSAQGRLGGYTF. DNA of the CDR3: TGTGCCAGCAGCGCACAGGGGCGCCTCGGTGGCTACACCTTC.

This clonotype showed up many times. This chain links TRBV11-2 with TRBJ1-2; D possibly corresponds to TRBD1 (5 bases). The CDR3 extends over 13 amino acids. Germline V lookup: CDR1 SGHAT, CDR2 FQNNGV. V shed 5 bases and J shed 2 bases, with 9 bases lying between them. The chain's CDR3 is CASSKQVNYGYTF. Written as DNA, the CDR3 is TGTGCCAGCAGCAAACAGGTGAACTATGGCTACACCTTC. The full variable domain, with the rest looked up from reference TRBV11-2 and TRBJ1-2, is EAGVAQSPRYKIIEKRQSVAFWCNPISGHATLYWYQQILGQGPKLLIQFQNNGVVDDSQLPKDRFSAERLKGVDSTLKIQPAKLEDSAVYLCASSKQVNYGYTFGSGTRLTVV.

This clonotype came up a few times. V usage is TRBV6-1 and J usage is TRBJ1-1; D remains unclear. The germline V gene encodes CDR1 MNHNS and CDR2 SASEGT. The CDR3 extends over 11 amino acids. Trimming pared 11 bases from V and 0 bases from J, leaving 7 bases between. CDR3 amino acids: CAVGLNTEAFF. CDR3 coding DNA: TGTGCCGTCGGCCTGAACACTGAAGCTTTCTTT.

The chain uses TRBV6-1 and TRBJ1-5; 9 nucleotides line up with TRBD1. Trimming took 6 bases from V and 3 from J; bases not matched to a gene: 9. The V gene's germline CDR1 is MNHNS and CDR2 SASEGT. The CDR3 loop spans 16 amino acids. In DNA, the CDR3 is TGTGCCAGCAGAGGTACAGGGGGCGTCAACAATCAGCCCCAGCATTTT. Encoded protein: CASRGTGGVNNQPQHF.

This clonotype was seen repeatedly, ten times or more. The V gene is TRBV7-3, the J gene TRBJ1-1; no reliable D call. Trimming removed 4 bases at V and 0 bases at J, with 6 bases between. Germline V gene sequence: CDR1 SGHTA, CDR2 FQGTGA. This CDR3 comprises 13 residues. For the CDR3, the DNA is TGTGCCAGCAGCTCTGGGATGAACACTGAAGCTTTCTTT. Translated: CASSSGMNTEAFF.

V is TRBV4-1 and J is TRBJ1-5; D is ambiguous. The CDR3 length is 15 residues. Trimming pared 2 bases from V and 3 bases from J, leaving 11 bases between. Looked up from germline, CDR1 is MGHRA and CDR2 is YSYEKL. The DNA for the CDR3 is TGCGCCAGCAGCCAAATTAACGGATTCAATCAGCCCCAGCATTTT. Translated: CASSQINGFNQPQHF.

The V call is TRBV6-5, the J call TRBJ1-1, with TRBD1 identical over 7 bases. V gave up 2 bases and J gave up 1 base; unmatched junction bases: 7. In germline, CDR1 is MNHEY, CDR2 SVGAGI. CDR3 length equals 16 residues. Here the CDR3 DNA reads TGTGCCAGCAGTTACGTGACAGGGATTAGGAACACTGAAGCTTTCTTT. Encoded protein: CASSYVTGIRNTEAFF.

This sequence joins TRBV20-1 and TRBJ1-1; the match to TRBD1 covers 7 bases. With 4 bases clipped from V and 5 bases from J, the junction kept 13 bases outside the gene matches. The CDR3 covers 15 residues. The V gene's germline CDR1 is DFQATT and CDR2 SNEGSKA (reference sequence). CDR3 amino acids: CSATPLDRASTEAFF. In nucleotides, the CDR3 is TGCAGTGCTACCCCCCTCGACAGGGCTTCGACTGAAGCTTTCTTT.

This chain connects TRBV6-1 to TRBJ2-7; possible D gene TRBD2, 6 bases. CDR1 is MNHNS, CDR2 SASEGT, per germline. The CDR3 has 15 amino acids. V was cut by 2 bases and J by 1 base, with 12 bases left in between. The CDR3 loop is CASSEMGGFSYEQYF. The CDR3 DNA reads as TGTGCCAGCAGTGAAATGGGGGGATTTTCCTACGAGCAGTACTTC.